The clone carrying this TCR beta chain was detected many times. The data originate from a study of early T cells in non-severe SARS-CoV-2 infection. Germline V gene lookup returns CDR1 MDHEN and CDR2 SYDVKM. The V end was cut by 8 bases, the J end by 3 bases, with 18 bases between. The CDR3 contains 15 residues. Unique molecular identifiers tagged individual cDNA molecules. TCRdb reprocessed the 5' RACE reads via MiXCR and lists one record per CDR3 protein. Of some 64,000 distinct CDR3 sequences in the sample, 10% are singletons; the top ten hold roughly a sixth. This TCR came from an adult who was a healthcare worker with PCR-confirmed SARS-CoV-2 infection or an uninfected control (not recorded which). The chain employs TRBV28 and TRBJ2-3; the D call may be TRBD1 or TRBD2 (5 bases each). The source was whole blood, collected at baseline. CDR3 residues: CASRLAGFGTDTQYF. The CDR3 coding sequence is TGTGCCAGCCGCCTAGCAGGGTTCGGGACAGATACGCAGTATTTT.